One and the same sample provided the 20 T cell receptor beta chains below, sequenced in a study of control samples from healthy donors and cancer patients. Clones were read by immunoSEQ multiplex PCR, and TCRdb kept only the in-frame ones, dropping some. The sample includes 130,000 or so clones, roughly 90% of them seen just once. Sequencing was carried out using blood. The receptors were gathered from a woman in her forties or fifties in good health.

CDR3 in amino acids: CASWVADSPLHF. CDR3 nucleotides: TGTGCCAGCTGGGTGGCGGATTCACCCCTCCACTTT. V is TRBV6-5 and J is TRBJ1-6; D ambiguous. Germline CDR1 and CDR2: MNHEY and SVGAGI. Deletions cut 8 bases from V and 8 bases from J, with 10 bases between. The length of the CDR3 is 12 residues.

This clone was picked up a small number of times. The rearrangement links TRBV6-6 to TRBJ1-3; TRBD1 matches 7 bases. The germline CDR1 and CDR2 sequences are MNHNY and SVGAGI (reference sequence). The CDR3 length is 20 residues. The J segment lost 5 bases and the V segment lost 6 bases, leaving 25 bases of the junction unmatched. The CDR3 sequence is CASSPLRTGLITAGRNTIYF. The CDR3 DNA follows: TGTGCCAGCAGCCCCTTGAGGACAGGCCTTATTACGGCGGGCAGAAACACCATATATTTT.

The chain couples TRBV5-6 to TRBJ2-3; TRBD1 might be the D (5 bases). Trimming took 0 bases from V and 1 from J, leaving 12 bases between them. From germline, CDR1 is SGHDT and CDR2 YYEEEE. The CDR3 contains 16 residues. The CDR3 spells CASSLGARVGTDTQYF. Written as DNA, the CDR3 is TGTGCCAGCAGCTTGGGTGCCAGGGTGGGCACAGATACGCAGTATTTT.

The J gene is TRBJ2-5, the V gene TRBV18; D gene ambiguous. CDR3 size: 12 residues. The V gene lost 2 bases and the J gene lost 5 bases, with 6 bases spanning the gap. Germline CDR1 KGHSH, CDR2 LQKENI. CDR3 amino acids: CASSPGRETQYF. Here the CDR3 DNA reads TGTGCCAGCTCACCAGGACGGGAGACCCAGTACTTC.

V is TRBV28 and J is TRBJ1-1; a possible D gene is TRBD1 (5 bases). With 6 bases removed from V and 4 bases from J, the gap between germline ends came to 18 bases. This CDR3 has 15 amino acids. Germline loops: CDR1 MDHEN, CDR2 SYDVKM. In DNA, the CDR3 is TGTGCCAGCAGACACGGGGGGTTGGGAGGCACTGAAGCTTTCTTT. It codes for CASRHGGLGGTEAFF.

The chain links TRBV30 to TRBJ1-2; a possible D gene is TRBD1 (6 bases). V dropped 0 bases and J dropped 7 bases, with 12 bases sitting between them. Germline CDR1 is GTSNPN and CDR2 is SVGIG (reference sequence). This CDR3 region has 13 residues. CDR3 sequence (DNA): TGTGCCTGGAGTGTTACGGGGGCGGGTGGCTACACCTTC. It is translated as CAWSVTGAGGYTF.

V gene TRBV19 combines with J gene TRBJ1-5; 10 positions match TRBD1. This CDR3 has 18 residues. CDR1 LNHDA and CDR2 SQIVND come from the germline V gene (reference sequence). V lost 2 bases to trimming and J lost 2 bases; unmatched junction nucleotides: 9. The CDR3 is CASSIKKGQGRGNQPQHF. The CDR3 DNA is TGTGCCAGTAGTATAAAAAAGGGACAGGGGCGAGGCAATCAGCCCCAGCATTTT. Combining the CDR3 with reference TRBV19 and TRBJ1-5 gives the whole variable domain DGGITQSPKYLFRKEGQNVTLSCEQNLNHDAMYWYRQDPGQGLRLIYYSQIVNDFQKGDIAEGYSVSREKKESFPLTVTSAQKNPTAFYLCASSIKKGQGRGNQPQHFGDGTRLSIL.

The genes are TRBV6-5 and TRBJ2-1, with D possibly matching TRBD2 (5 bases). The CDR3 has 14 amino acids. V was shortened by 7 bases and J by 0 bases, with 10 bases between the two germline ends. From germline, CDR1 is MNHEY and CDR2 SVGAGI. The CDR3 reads CASNYGGSYNEQFF. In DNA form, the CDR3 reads TGTGCCAGCAACTATGGAGGCTCCTACAATGAGCAGTTCTTC.

The CDR3 bases are TGTGCCAGCAGTGGGACTAGCGGGAGAATCGGCTCCTACGAGCAGTACTTC. Its protein product is CASSGTSGRIGSYEQYF. The V and J genes are TRBV25-1 and TRBJ2-7, with TRBD2 identical over 13 bases. V was pared by 4 bases and J by 0 bases, with 6 bases of the junction left unmatched. The CDR3 runs to 17 residues. Germline V CDR1 and CDR2: MGHDK, SYGVNS.

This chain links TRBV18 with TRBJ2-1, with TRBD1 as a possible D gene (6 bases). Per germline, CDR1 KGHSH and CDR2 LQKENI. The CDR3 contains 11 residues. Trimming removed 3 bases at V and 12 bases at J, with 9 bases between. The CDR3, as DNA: TGTGCCAGCTCACCGGGACAAGGGCAGTTCTTC. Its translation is CASSPGQGQFF.

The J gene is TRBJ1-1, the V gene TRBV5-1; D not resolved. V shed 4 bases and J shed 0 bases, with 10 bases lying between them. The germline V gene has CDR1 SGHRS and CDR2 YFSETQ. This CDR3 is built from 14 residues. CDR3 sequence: CASSPPHMNTEAFF. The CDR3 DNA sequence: TGCGCCAGCAGCCCTCCTCATATGAACACTGAAGCTTTCTTT.

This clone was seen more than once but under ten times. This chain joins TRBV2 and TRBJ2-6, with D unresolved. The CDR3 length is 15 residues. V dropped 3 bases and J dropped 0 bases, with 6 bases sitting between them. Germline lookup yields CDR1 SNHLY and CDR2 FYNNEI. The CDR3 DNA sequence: TGTGCCAGCAGTGACTGGAGCTCTGGGGCCAACGTCCTGACTTTC. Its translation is CASSDWSSGANVLTF.

The CDR3 DNA sequence: TGTGCCAGCAGCTTAGCCGAAAGCTACGAGCAGTACTTC. Protein: CASSLAESYEQYF. The genes are TRBV7-8 and TRBJ2-7; D is undetermined. Trimming removed 0 bases from V and 3 bases from J, with 6 bases in between. In germline, CDR1 is SGHVS, CDR2 FQNEAQ. The CDR3 runs 13 residues.

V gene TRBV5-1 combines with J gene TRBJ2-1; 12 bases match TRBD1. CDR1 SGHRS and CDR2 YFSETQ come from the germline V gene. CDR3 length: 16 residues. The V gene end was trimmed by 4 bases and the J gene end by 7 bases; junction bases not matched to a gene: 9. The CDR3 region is CASSLSGTGGLNEQFF. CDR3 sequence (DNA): TGCGCCAGCAGCCTTTCCGGGACAGGGGGCTTGAATGAGCAGTTCTTC.

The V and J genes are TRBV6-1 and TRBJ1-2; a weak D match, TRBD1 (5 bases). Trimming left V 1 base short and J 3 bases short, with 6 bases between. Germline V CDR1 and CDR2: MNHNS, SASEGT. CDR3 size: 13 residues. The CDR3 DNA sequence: TGTGCCAGCAGTGAAGTGGGGGACTATGGCTACACCTTC. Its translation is CASSEVGDYGYTF.

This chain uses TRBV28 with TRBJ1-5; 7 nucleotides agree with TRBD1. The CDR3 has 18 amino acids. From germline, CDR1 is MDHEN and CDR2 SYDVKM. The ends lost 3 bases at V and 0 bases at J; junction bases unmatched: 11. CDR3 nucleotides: TGTGCCAGCAGTTTCCAGCCAGGGGGAGGGTATAGCAATCAGCCCCAGCATTTT. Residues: CASSFQPGGGYSNQPQHF.

Here the CDR3 DNA reads TGCAGCGTTGTTGTTACGACTGAAGCTTTCTTT. Encoded protein: CSVVVTTEAFF. The chain carries TRBV29-1 and TRBJ1-1; no reliable D call. CDR1 is SQVTM and CDR2 is ANQGSEA in the germline V gene. V was trimmed by 4 bases and J by 5 bases, leaving 8 bases between them. CDR3 length: 11 amino acids.

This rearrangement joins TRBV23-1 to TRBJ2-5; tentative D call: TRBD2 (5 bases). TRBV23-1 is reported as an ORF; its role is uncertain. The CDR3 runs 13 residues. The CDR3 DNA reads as TGCGCAACTAGAGGTCCATCTCAAGAGACCCAGTACTTC. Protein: CATRGPSQETQYF.

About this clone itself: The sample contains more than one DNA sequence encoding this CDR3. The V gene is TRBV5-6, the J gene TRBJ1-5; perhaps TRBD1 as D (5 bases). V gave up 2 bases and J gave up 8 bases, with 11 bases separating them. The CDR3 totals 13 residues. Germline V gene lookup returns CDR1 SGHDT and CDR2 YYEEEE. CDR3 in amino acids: CASSLGEYEPQHF. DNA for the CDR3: TGTGCCAGCAGCTTAGGGGAGTATGAGCCCCAGCATTTT.

As DNA, the CDR3 is TGTGCCAGCAGTACCAGGGGAGAGGGCAATCAGCCCCAGCATTTT. This sequence encodes CASSTRGEGNQPQHF. The V gene is TRBV6-5, the J gene TRBJ1-5, with TRBD1 as a possible D gene (6 bases). This CDR3 is built from 15 residues. V lost 5 bases and J lost 2, with 13 bases in between. Looked up from germline, CDR1 is MNHEY and CDR2 is SVGAGI.